A single sample is the source of the 7 T cell receptor beta chains below, sequenced in a study of blood T cell repertoires in COVID-19 (dated by TCRdb to about 2020). The receptor library was made with the immunoSEQ multiplex PCR assay. In its TCRdb copy, this immuneACCESS table keeps in-frame sequences only and misses some clones. Where compared with another copy, unresolved V genes explain less than half of these, and the others have no known cause. The sample has 250,000 to 300,000 clones on record, over 70% of them singletons. Approximately 10% of the sample goes to the ten largest clones. The sequencing input was peripheral blood. The receptors stem from a woman aged 65 to 85 with COVID-19, enrolled during active disease.

The genes are TRBV28 and TRBJ1-2; D unclear. CDR3 length: 13 amino acids. Germline V gene sequence: CDR1 MDHEN, CDR2 SYDVKM. Trimming stripped 1 base from V and 4 bases from J, with 7 bases between. The CDR3, as DNA: TGTGCCAGCAGTTTATCGCAGTTCTATGGCTACACCTTC. Protein: CASSLSQFYGYTF.

This clone appeared once. The chain joins TRBV11-3 to TRBJ2-1; tentative D call: TRBD1 (6 bases). The CDR3 covers 14 residues. Germline-derived CDR1 and CDR2 are SGHNT and YENEEA. The germline V and J ends were trimmed by 1 base and 9 bases, with 13 bases remaining between them. The CDR3 DNA follows: TGTGCCAGCAGCTTAGGTCAGGGGTTGGGTGAGCAGTTCTTC. This encodes CASSLGQGLGEQFF.

This chain uses TRBV7-2 with TRBJ2-1, with D uncertain. The CDR3 is 15 amino acids. With 2 bases removed from V and 0 bases from J, the gap between germline ends came to 8 bases. In germline, CDR1 is SGHTA, CDR2 FQGNSA. The CDR3, as DNA: TGTGCCAGCAGCTTAACGCCCAGCTCCTACAATGAGCAGTTCTTC. This sequence encodes CASSLTPSSYNEQFF.

J is TRBJ2-7 and V is TRBV9; TRBD2 is a possible D gene (7 bases). Germline CDR1 and CDR2: SGDLS and YYNGEE. This CDR3 spans 14 amino acids. V was clipped by 5 bases and J by 3 bases, with 15 bases between them. CDR3 amino acids: CASSRGGPVYEQYF. In DNA form, the CDR3 reads TGTGCCAGCAGTAGGGGGGGCCCAGTCTACGAGCAGTACTTC. The variable domain in full, completed from reference TRBV9 and TRBJ2-7, reads DSGVTQTPKHLITATGQRVTLRCSPRSGDLSVYWYQQSLDQGLQFLIQYYNGEERAKGNILERFSAQQFPDLHSELNLSSLELGDSALYFCASSRGGPVYEQYFGPGTRLTVT.

The rearrangement joins TRBV4-3 to TRBJ1-2; D remains unclear. CDR1 and CDR2 (germline): LGHNA, YSLEER. Trimming took 0 bases from V and 4 from J, leaving 3 bases between them. CDR3 length equals 12 residues. The CDR3 protein is CASSQDFYGYTF. The CDR3 DNA reads TGCGCCAGCAGCCAAGACTTCTATGGCTACACCTTC.

The V call is TRBV3-1 (or the pseudogene TRBV3-2), the J call TRBJ1-3; D possibly corresponds to TRBD1 (5 bases). The CDR3 spans 15 residues. In germline, CDR1 is LGHDT, CDR2 YNNKEL (reference sequence). Between the trimmed V and J ends, which lost 1 base and 2 bases, there was a span of 9 bases. CDR3 loop: CASSQGGGTGNTIYF. The DNA for the CDR3 is TGTGCCAGCAGCCAAGGGGGGGGAACTGGAAACACCATATATTTT.

The genes are TRBV3-1 (or the pseudogene TRBV3-2) and TRBJ1-1; D is perhaps TRBD1 (5 bases). The V gene lost 5 bases and the J gene lost 1 base, with 8 bases spanning the gap. Germline lookup yields CDR1 LGHDT and CDR2 YNNKEL (reference sequence). The CDR3 extends over 13 amino acids. The CDR3 loop is CASSSGGNTEAFF. The CDR3 nucleotides are TGTGCCAGCAGCTCGGGGGGGAACACTGAAGCTTTCTTT.